These 13 T cell receptor beta chains came from one sample sequenced in a study of early T cells in non-severe SARS-CoV-2 infection. TCRdb reanalysed the 5' RACE reads using MiXCR and keeps one entry per CDR3 protein. The sample includes about 98,000 distinct CDR3 sequences, about 15% of them seen just once. The source material was whole blood. The receptors stem from an adult who was a healthcare worker with PCR-confirmed SARS-CoV-2 infection or an uninfected control (not recorded which).

This chain uses TRBV7-3 with TRBJ2-7; TRBD1 might be the D (6 bases). Germline V lookup: CDR1 SGHTA, CDR2 FQGTGA. This CDR3 has 14 residues. Trimming took 5 bases from V and 2 from J, leaving 13 bases between them. The CDR3 here is CASSMDRGTYEQYF. The CDR3 nucleotides are TGTGCCAGCAGCATGGACAGAGGGACCTACGAGCAGTACTTC.

The V call is TRBV20-1, the J call TRBJ2-3; weak D call: TRBD2 (6 bases). This CDR3 region has 16 residues. Trimming left V 3 bases short and J 0 bases short, with 16 bases between. The germline V gene has CDR1 DFQATT and CDR2 SNEGSKA (reference sequence). The CDR3 loop is CSASNERDWSTDTQYF. The CDR3 nucleotides are TGCAGTGCTAGTAATGAGAGGGACTGGAGCACAGATACGCAGTATTTT.

The rearrangement links TRBV27 to TRBJ1-6; a weak D match, TRBD1 (5 bases). Germline values: CDR1 MNHEY, CDR2 SMNVEV (reference sequence). The CDR3 loop spans 15 amino acids. V was cut by 5 bases and J by 7 bases, with 15 bases left in between. CDR3 region: CASSIVDRPNSPLHF. CDR3 DNA sequence: TGTGCCAGCAGTATAGTCGACAGACCAAATTCACCCCTCCACTTT.

This rearrangement joins TRBV2 to TRBJ2-1; maybe TRBD1 (5 bases). Germline-derived CDR1 and CDR2 are SNHLY and FYNNEI. V was trimmed by 8 bases and J by 5 bases, leaving 13 bases between them. CDR3 length: 13 residues. CDR3 DNA sequence: TGTGCCAGCGGCAGGGATATCAACAATGAGCAGTTCTTC. This sequence encodes CASGRDINNEQFF.

The chain combines TRBV27 with TRBJ2-1; D remains ambiguous. CDR3 length: 12 residues. Deletions cut 4 bases from V and 8 bases from J, with 9 bases between. CDR1 and CDR2 from the germline V gene are MNHEY and SMNVEV (reference sequence). The CDR3 is CASSSYLYEQFF. The CDR3 DNA sequence: TGTGCCAGCAGTTCCTATTTGTATGAGCAGTTCTTC.

This clonotype was detected many times. This chain connects TRBV29-1 to TRBJ1-4; D is undetermined. The V gene's germline CDR1 is SQVTM and CDR2 ANQGSEA. Trimming shortened V by 7 bases and J by 14 bases, and 14 bases separated the two germline ends. The CDR3 loop spans 10 amino acids. The CDR3, as DNA: TGCAGCGCCCGGGCTTCCTCTCTGTTTTTT. This sequence encodes CSARASSLFF.

A few counts support this clonotype. V is TRBV24-1 and J is TRBJ2-1, with D unresolved. Germline CDR1 and CDR2: KGHDR and SFDVKD. V was pared by 10 bases and J by 6 bases, with 12 bases between. The CDR3 loop spans 12 amino acids. CDR3 sequence: CATQGYLNEQFF. CDR3 DNA sequence: TGTGCCACGCAAGGGTACCTCAATGAGCAGTTCTTC.

V and J are TRBV20-1 and TRBJ1-2, with a possible D match to TRBD1 (6 bases). V was clipped by 1 base and J by 4 bases, with 10 bases between them. Germline V gene lookup returns CDR1 DFQATT and CDR2 SNEGSKA (reference sequence). This CDR3 contains 13 residues. CDR3 region: CSARGLGAYGYTF. The CDR3 DNA is TGCAGTGCTAGAGGCTTGGGGGCCTATGGCTACACCTTC.

This clonotype was counted ten times or more. This chain connects TRBV20-1 to TRBJ1-6, with 7 bases identical to TRBD1. This CDR3 comprises 16 residues. The V and J ends lost 0 bases and 6 bases, in that order; junction bases with no gene match: 8. Germline V gene data show CDR1 as DFQATT and CDR2 as SNEGSKA (reference sequence). CDR3 sequence: CSARETGVGLNSPLHF. In DNA, the CDR3 is TGCAGTGCTAGAGAAACAGGGGTTGGACTTAATTCACCCCTCCACTTT.

This clonotype has ten or more counts. The V call is TRBV4-2, the J call TRBJ2-7, with 9 bases that match TRBD2. Germline V gene lookup returns CDR1 LGHNA and CDR2 YNFKEQ. This CDR3 is built from 16 residues. V lost 4 bases to trimming and J lost 3 bases; unmatched junction nucleotides: 10. CDR3 amino acids: CASSPGGLALNYEQYF. CDR3 sequence (DNA): TGTGCCAGCAGCCCGGGTGGACTAGCGCTGAACTACGAGCAGTACTTC.

This rearrangement joins TRBV29-1 to TRBJ2-1, with 7 bases aligning to TRBD2. Germline V gives CDR1 SQVTM, CDR2 ANQGSEA. The CDR3 extends over 12 amino acids. CDR3 in DNA: TGCACCCTTGGGGAGGGAGGCAATGAGCAGTTCTTC. Its protein product is CTLGEGGNEQFF.

This clonotype was detected a few times. The chain employs TRBV27 and TRBJ2-7; 9 bases align to TRBD1. Germline V gene sequence: CDR1 MNHEY, CDR2 SMNVEV (reference sequence). The ends lost 7 bases at V and 6 bases at J; junction bases unmatched: 13. The CDR3 covers 15 residues. CDR3 loop: CASKPRQGGSFEQYF. CDR3 nucleotides: TGTGCCAGCAAACCTAGACAGGGGGGATCTTTCGAGCAGTACTTC.

Only a few counts were recorded for this clonotype. The chain joins TRBV6-5 to TRBJ2-1; the D gene is possibly TRBD2 (5 bases). The CDR3 has 17 amino acids. Germline loops: CDR1 MNHEY, CDR2 SVGAGI. V was pared by 7 bases and J by 4 bases, with 23 bases between. CDR3 amino acids: CASNNPPGGSGYNEQFF. The CDR3 coding sequence is TGTGCCAGCAACAACCCTCCCGGCGGGTCGGGGTACAATGAGCAGTTCTTC.